Below, 12 T cell receptor beta chains from the same sample are listed, as sequenced in a study of beta chain features in type 1 diabetes. The sequenced template was cDNA made from the entire isolated RNA. Repertoires were generated with immunoSEQ multiplex PCR, while TCRdb's copy carries only in-frame clones and drops some. Of about 28,000 clones listed, less than 75% were seen once; the top ten hold roughly 2.4%. Notes on the study in general: Type 1 diabetes patients showed a moderate but significant shortening of TCRB CDR3s in all four CD4+ subsets.

The antigens of these receptors remain unknown. Sequenced input: Tregs from blood. The receptors stem from a woman in her 30s with type 1 diabetes.

The gene calls are TRBV9 and TRBJ2-7, with D perhaps matching TRBD1 (5 bases). Germline assignment: CDR1 SGDLS and CDR2 YYNGEE. The CDR3 loop spans 14 amino acids. V was cut by 0 bases and J by 4 bases, with 11 bases left in between. CDR3 bases: TGTGCCAGCAGCGTAGGAGTAAAGGGGTACGAGCAGTACTTC. Encoded protein: CASSVGVKGYEQYF.

Judged by abundance, this clone is medium-sized. J is TRBJ2-1 and V is TRBV5-4; D remains ambiguous. There are 15 residues in the CDR3. Germline V gene data show CDR1 as SGHNT and CDR2 as YYREEE (reference sequence). V dropped 0 bases and J dropped 5 bases, with 12 bases sitting between them. CDR3: CASSLDLETHNEQFF. The CDR3 coding sequence is TGTGCCAGCAGCTTGGATCTAGAGACCCACAATGAGCAGTTCTTC.

This clone came up a few times. The gene calls are TRBV12-5 and TRBJ2-1, with 12 bases identical to TRBD2. The V and J ends lost 1 base and 3 bases, in that order; junction bases with no gene match: 7. The CDR3 is 18 amino acids. Germline V CDR1 and CDR2: LGHNT, FRNRAP. The CDR3 loop is CASGLALTTSGSYNEQFF. In nucleotides, the CDR3 is TGTGCTAGTGGTTTGGCCCTAACGACTAGCGGGAGCTACAATGAGCAGTTCTTC.

This clone was recorded a few times. The rearrangement links TRBV29-1 to TRBJ1-5; weak D call: TRBD1 (6 bases). CDR1 and CDR2 (germline): SQVTM, ANQGSEA. The CDR3 sequence is 13 residues long. V lost 4 bases to trimming and J lost 4 bases, with 11 bases between them. CDR3 nucleotide sequence: TGCAGCGTTGCAGGACAGTCTAATCAGCCCCAGCATTTT. This encodes CSVAGQSNQPQHF.

The chain is built from TRBV5-1 and TRBJ2-3; 7 bases line up with TRBD2. Germline V gene data show CDR1 as SGHRS and CDR2 as YFSETQ. The CDR3 consists of 15 residues. Unmatched junction bases numbered 9, after V lost 6 bases and J lost 2 bases. This chain's CDR3 is CASMVSGQNTDTQYF. The CDR3 DNA reads TGCGCCAGCATGGTTAGCGGGCAGAACACAGATACGCAGTATTTT.

The gene calls are TRBV7-9 and TRBJ1-1; unclear D gene. The germline V gene has CDR1 SEHNR and CDR2 FQNEAQ (reference sequence). V dropped 7 bases and J dropped 2 bases, with 17 bases sitting between them. This CDR3 region has 15 residues. The CDR3 loop reads CASTKRGQPNTEAFF. The CDR3 DNA is TGTGCCAGCACCAAAAGAGGGCAGCCAAACACTGAAGCTTTCTTT.

This clone turned up a few times. This chain links TRBV19 with TRBJ2-2, with a tentative D call TRBD1 (6 bases). V lost 1 base and J lost 4, with 16 bases in between. The CDR3 length is 17 residues. Germline CDR1 reads LNHDA; CDR2 reads SQIVND (reference sequence). Here the CDR3 reads CASSIGSGQMFTGELFF. The CDR3 coding sequence is TGTGCCAGTAGTATAGGTTCTGGACAGATGTTCACCGGGGAGCTGTTTTTT.

The chain combines TRBV5-4 with TRBJ2-6; 10 bases agree with TRBD2. CDR3 size: 15 residues. Losses at the gene ends were 4 bases for V and 4 bases for J; bases not matched to a gene: 2. Germline CDR1 reads SGHNT; CDR2 reads YYREEE (reference sequence). The CDR3 loop is CASSVLAGGANVLTF. The CDR3 DNA reads TGTGCCAGCAGCGTACTAGCGGGGGGGGCCAACGTCCTGACTTTC.

The genes are TRBV6-6 and TRBJ1-4, with D possibly TRBD1 on 5 matching bases. Germline loops: CDR1 MNHNY, CDR2 SVGAGI (reference sequence). The length of the CDR3 is 15 residues. Between the trimmed V and J ends, which lost 5 bases and 4 bases, there was a span of 14 bases. In nucleotides, the CDR3 is TGTGCCAGCAGTCTATCAGCACAGGATAATGAAAAACTGTTTTTT. Translation gives CASSLSAQDNEKLFF.

This clone was seen only a few times. The chain links TRBV5-1 to TRBJ2-1; 7 bases fit TRBD2. Germline V gene sequence: CDR1 SGHRS, CDR2 YFSETQ. Losses at the gene ends were 3 bases for V and 10 bases for J; bases not matched to a gene: 13. The CDR3 length is 15 residues. The CDR3 DNA follows: TGCGCCAGCAGCTCCCCTATCGCCCCAGCGGGGGAGCAGTTCTTC. Amino acids: CASSSPIAPAGEQFF.

As for this clone: This CDR3 is also generated by other DNA sequences in the sample. This chain connects TRBV2 to TRBJ2-4, with TRBD2 matching 7 bases. Unmatched junction bases numbered 7, after V lost 4 bases and J lost 1 base. Per the germline V gene, CDR1 is SNHLY and CDR2 is FYNNEI. This CDR3 comprises 16 residues. CDR3 nucleotides: TGTGCCAGCAGTGGAGGGGACTATTGGGCCAAAAACATTCAGTACTTC. Translated, it gives CASSGGDYWAKNIQYF. Drawing the rest from reference TRBV2 and TRBJ2-4, the complete variable domain is EPEVTQTPSHQVTQMGQEVILRCVPISNHLYFYWYRQILGQKVEFLVSFYNNEISEKSEIFDDQFSVERPDGSNFTLKIRSTKLEDSAMYFCASSGGDYWAKNIQYFGAGTRLSVL.

The table lists this clone with a few counts. This sequence joins TRBV7-9 and TRBJ2-1, with TRBD1 matching over 7 bases. The J segment lost 5 bases and the V segment lost 5 bases, leaving 6 bases of the junction unmatched. Germline V lookup: CDR1 SEHNR, CDR2 FQNEAQ (reference sequence). This CDR3 contains 14 residues. The DNA for the CDR3 is TGTGCCAGCAGCGATAGGGGGCCAGACAATGAGCAGTTCTTC. Amino acids: CASSDRGPDNEQFF.